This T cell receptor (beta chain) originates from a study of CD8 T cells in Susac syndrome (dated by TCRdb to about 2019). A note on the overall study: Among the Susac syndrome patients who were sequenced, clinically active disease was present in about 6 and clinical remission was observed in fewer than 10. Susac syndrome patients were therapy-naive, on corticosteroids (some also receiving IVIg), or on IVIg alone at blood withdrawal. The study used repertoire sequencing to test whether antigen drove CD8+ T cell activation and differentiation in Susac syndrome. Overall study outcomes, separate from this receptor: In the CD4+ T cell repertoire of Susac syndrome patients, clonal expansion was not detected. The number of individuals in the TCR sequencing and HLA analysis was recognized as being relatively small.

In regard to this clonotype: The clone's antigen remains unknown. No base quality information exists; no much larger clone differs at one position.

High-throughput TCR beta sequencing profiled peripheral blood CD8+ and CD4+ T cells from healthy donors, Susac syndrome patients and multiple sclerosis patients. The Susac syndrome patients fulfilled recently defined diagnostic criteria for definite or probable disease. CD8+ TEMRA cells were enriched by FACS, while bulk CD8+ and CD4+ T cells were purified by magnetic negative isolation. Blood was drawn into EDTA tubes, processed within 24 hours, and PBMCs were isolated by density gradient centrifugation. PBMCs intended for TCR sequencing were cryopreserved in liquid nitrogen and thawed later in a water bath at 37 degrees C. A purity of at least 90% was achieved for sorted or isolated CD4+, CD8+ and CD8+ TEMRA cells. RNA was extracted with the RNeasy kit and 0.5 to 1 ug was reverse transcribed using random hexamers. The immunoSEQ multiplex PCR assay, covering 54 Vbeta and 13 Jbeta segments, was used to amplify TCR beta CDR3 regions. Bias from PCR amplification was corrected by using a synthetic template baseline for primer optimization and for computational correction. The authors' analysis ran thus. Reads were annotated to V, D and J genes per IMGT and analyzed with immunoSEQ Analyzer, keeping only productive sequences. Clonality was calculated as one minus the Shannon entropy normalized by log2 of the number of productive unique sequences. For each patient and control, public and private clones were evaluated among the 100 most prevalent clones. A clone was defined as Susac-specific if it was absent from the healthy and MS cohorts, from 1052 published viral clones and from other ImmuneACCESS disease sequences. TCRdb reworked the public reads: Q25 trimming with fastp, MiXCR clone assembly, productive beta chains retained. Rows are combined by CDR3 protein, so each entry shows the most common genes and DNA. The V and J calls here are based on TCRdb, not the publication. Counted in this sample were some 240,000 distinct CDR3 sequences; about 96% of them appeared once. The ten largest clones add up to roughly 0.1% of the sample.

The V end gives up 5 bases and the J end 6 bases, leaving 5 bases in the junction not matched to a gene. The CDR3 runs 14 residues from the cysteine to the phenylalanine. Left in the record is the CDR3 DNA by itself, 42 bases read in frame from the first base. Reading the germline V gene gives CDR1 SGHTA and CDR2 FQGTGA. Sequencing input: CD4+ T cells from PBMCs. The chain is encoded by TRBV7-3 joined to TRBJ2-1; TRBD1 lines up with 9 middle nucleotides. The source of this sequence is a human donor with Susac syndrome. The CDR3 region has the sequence CASSLRQGVNEQFF. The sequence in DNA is TGTGCCAGCAGCCTAAGACAGGGGGTCAATGAGCAGTTCTTC. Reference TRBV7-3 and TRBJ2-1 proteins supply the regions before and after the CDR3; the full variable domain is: GAGVSQTPSNKVTEKGKYVELRCDPISGHTALYWYRQSLGQGPEFLIYFQGTGAADDSGLPNDRFFAVRPEGSVSTLKIQRTERGDSAVYLCASSLRQGVNEQFFGPGTRLTVL.